Reported below is one TCR beta chain. This record belongs to a study of blood T cell repertoires in COVID-19. With V trimmed by 2 bases and J by 6 bases, 3 bases remained unmatched. Germline V gene sequence: CDR1 SGHNT, CDR2 YENEEA. CDR3 length equals 15 residues. Assay used: immunoSEQ multiplex PCR; TCRdb lists only in-frame clones, some missing. The table has approximately 150,000 clones, around 86% seen once; the top ten hold about 1.4%. The specimen was peripheral blood. The receptor was isolated from a human donor in a cohort sampled during active COVID-19. J is TRBJ2-2 and V is TRBV11-3, with 10 bases aligning to TRBD2. This chain's CDR3 is CASSLLAGGAGELFF. CDR3 coding DNA: TGTGCCAGCAGCTTATTAGCGGGAGGTGCCGGGGAGCTGTTTTTT. The entire variable domain, with the rest obtained from reference TRBV11-3 and TRBJ2-2, is as follows: EAGVVQSPRYKIIEKKQPVAFWCNPISGHNTLYWYLQNLGQGPELLIRYENEEAVDDSQLPKDRFSAERLKGVDSTLKIQPAELGDSAVYLCASSLLAGGAGELFFGEGSRLTVL.